This TCR beta chain was sequenced during a study of T cell repertoires in cytomegalovirus infection (dated by TCRdb to between 2018 and 2021). For the study in its entirety: Because public TCR beta signatures pointed to carriage of CMV infection together with the matching HLA type, the HLA type of each donor mattered for the analysis. Results and caveats for the whole study, not just this receptor: In both this cohort and an independent cohort of several hundred donors, the cumulative frequency of public TCR beta family members distinguished carriers of CMV infection plus the relevant HLA type. The ex vivo response was dominated by HLA-C-restricted CMV-specific TCR beta clonotypes, and the single most frequent clonotype in two of eight donors was supplied by these HLA-C-restricted clonotypes.

In regard to this clonotype: Its antigen is unknown. Base qualities are not provided; no much larger clone lies one nucleotide away.

From a lookup of the germline V gene (reference sequence), CDR1 and CDR2 are LNHNV and YYDKDF. Compared with germline, V lacks 0 bases and J lacks 5 bases; bases without a gene match: 2. The CDR3 spans 14 residues, from the cysteine through the phenylalanine. The retained sequence is limited to the CDR3, 42 bases, with the frame set at the first base. TCRdb records Illumina HiSeq 1500 as the sequencer. TCRdb itself trimmed the public reads at Q25 with fastp, ran MiXCR and retained productive beta chains. CDR3 protein duplicates are merged, each entry listing the most common genes and DNA. The sample data list 450,000 to 650,000 distinct CDR3 sequences, and less than 30% of these were observed just once. The top ten hold under 15% of the sample.

Recombination joined TRBV15 with TRBJ1-2, with 8 bases matching TRBD1. The sequencing sample was made of PBMCs. The receptor comes from a human donor in good health (CMV status not recorded). Some clones in this sample may be carry-over from other donors' samples. The CDR3 reads as follows: CATSREDRVYGYTF. In nucleotides, the sequence is TGTGCCACCAGCAGAGAGGACAGGGTTTATGGCTACACCTTC.